These 10 T cell receptor beta chains originate from one sample sequenced in a study of cytomegalovirus exposure and HLA in healthy donors. With 60 Vbeta and 13 Jbeta primers, the PCR was carried out. Generated by immunoSEQ multiplex PCR, the TCRdb table keeps only in-frame clones and is missing some. The sample contains tens of thousands of clones, about 73% of which appear only once. The sequencing input was PBMCs. The receptors stem from a woman aged 40 to 50 in good health and CMV-seropositive.

The chain links TRBV29-1 to TRBJ1-2, with 8 positions matching TRBD1. The CDR3 is 15 residues long. Unmatched junction bases numbered 11, after V lost 1 base and J lost 7 bases. Germline V gene lookup returns CDR1 SQVTM and CDR2 ANQGSEA. CDR3 in amino acids: CSVEAGGQGLAGYTF. The CDR3, as DNA: TGCAGCGTTGAAGCCGGCGGACAGGGTTTGGCTGGCTACACCTTC.

The chain joins TRBV6-5 to TRBJ2-5, with TRBD1 identical over 7 bases. Germline CDR1 is MNHEY and CDR2 is SVGAGI. The ends lost 6 bases at V and 5 bases at J; junction bases unmatched: 12. CDR3 size: 15 residues. The CDR3 spells CASSPGQEVWETQYF. In nucleotides, the CDR3 is TGTGCCAGCAGCCCCGGACAGGAAGTATGGGAGACCCAGTACTTC.

This clone was counted between two and nine times. The V and J genes are TRBV7-3 and TRBJ2-2, with D tentatively TRBD2 (7 bases). Per germline, CDR1 SGHTA and CDR2 FQGTGA. CDR3 length equals 16 residues. The germline V and J ends were trimmed by 3 bases and 4 bases, with 15 bases remaining between them. In DNA, the CDR3 is TGTGCCAGCAGCTTTTCGGGGGGAGGGGGCACCGGGGAGCTGTTTTTT. It encodes CASSFSGGGGTGELFF. The whole variable domain, remainder taken from reference TRBV7-3 and TRBJ2-2, is GAGVSQTPSNKVTEKGKYVELRCDPISGHTALYWYRQSLGQGPEFLIYFQGTGAADDSGLPNDRFFAVRPEGSVSTLKIQRTERGDSAVYLCASSFSGGGGTGELFFGEGSRLTVL.

This clone appeared many times. V is TRBV7-2 and J is TRBJ2-5, with D maybe TRBD1 (6 bases). This CDR3 has 16 amino acids. V was trimmed by 1 base and J by 2 bases, leaving 14 bases between them. Germline values: CDR1 SGHTA, CDR2 FQGNSA. The CDR3 protein is CASSLGARDKQETQYF. The CDR3 coding sequence is TGTGCCAGCAGCTTAGGCGCCCGGGACAAACAAGAGACCCAGTACTTC.

This sequence joins TRBV4-2 and TRBJ2-7; 13 bases align to TRBD2. Trimming removed 3 bases from V and 3 bases from J; junction bases left unmatched: 2. The CDR3 has 15 residues. Germline values: CDR1 LGHNA, CDR2 YNFKEQ. As DNA, the CDR3 is TGTGCCAGCAGCCAGGGGACTAGCGGGATCTACGAGCAGTACTTC. It codes for CASSQGTSGIYEQYF.

The J gene is TRBJ2-7, the V gene TRBV6-5; perhaps TRBD1 as D (6 bases). V dropped 6 bases and J dropped 3 bases, with 18 bases sitting between them. CDR3 length equals 15 residues. Germline V gives CDR1 MNHEY, CDR2 SVGAGI. The CDR3 sequence is CASSRPGGGNYEQYF. The CDR3 coding sequence is TGTGCCAGCAGCCGCCCGGGTGGGGGCAACTACGAGCAGTACTTC.

The chain recombines TRBV6-5 with TRBJ2-7, with 7 positions matching TRBD1. The CDR3 totals 13 residues. V dropped 2 bases and J dropped 5; count of bases not matched to a gene: 3. Germline lookup yields CDR1 MNHEY and CDR2 SVGAGI. As DNA, the CDR3 is TGTGCCAGCAGTTACCAGGGGGTCGACGAGCAGTACTTC. Translation gives CASSYQGVDEQYF.

The V and J genes are TRBV27 and TRBJ2-7; TRBD2 aligns across 9 bases. The CDR3 consists of 14 residues. Per the germline V gene, CDR1 is MNHEY and CDR2 is SMNVEV (reference sequence). The trim removed 4 bases at V and 9 bases at J, leaving 10 bases unmatched. CDR3 nucleotides: TGTGCCAGCAGTTCTTTTCTAGCGGGGACCAGGCAGTACTTC. This codes for CASSSFLAGTRQYF.

The rearrangement joins TRBV6-5 to TRBJ2-7, with D perhaps matching TRBD2 (5 bases). The CDR3 consists of 14 residues. Looked up from germline, CDR1 is MNHEY and CDR2 is SVGAGI. Between the trimmed V and J ends, which lost 4 bases and 7 bases, there was a span of 17 bases. This chain's CDR3 is CASSSSDGRREQYF. The CDR3 DNA sequence: TGTGCCAGCAGTTCCTCGGACGGCCGGAGGGAGCAGTACTTC.

A remark on this clone: The junction departs from germline at one end; a sequencing error may be responsible. The gene calls are TRBV6-6 and TRBJ2-1, with D unresolved. The CDR3 has 14 residues. Germline V gives CDR1 MNHNY, CDR2 SVGAGI (reference sequence). CDR3 in amino acids: CASSSSRSYNEQFF. Here the CDR3 DNA reads TGTGCCAGCAGTTCATCCAGGTCCTATAATGAGCAGTTCTTC.